The clone carrying this T cell receptor (beta chain) has a single count. RNA in amounts of about 0.5 to 1 ug was reverse transcribed with random hexamers. TCRdb processed the immunoSEQ multiplex PCR reads anew with MiXCR; each CDR3 protein has one entry. The sample lists some 110,000 distinct CDR3 sequences, roughly 94% occurring once. The sample comes from a study of CD8 T cells in Susac syndrome. This receptor was identified in a human donor with Susac syndrome. The sequencing sample was made of CD8+ T cells from PBMCs.

In DNA form, the CDR3 reads TGCGCCAGCAGCCAAAGACCGCCGGGGCGGGGAGAAAACATTCAGTACTTC. Translating it yields CASSQRPPGRGENIQYF. This chain uses TRBV4-3 with TRBJ2-4; tentatively, D is TRBD2 (6 bases). Deletions cut 2 bases from V and 5 bases from J, with 19 bases between. This CDR3 spans 17 amino acids. CDR1 is LGHNA and CDR2 is YSLEER in the germline V gene.